The T cell receptor beta chain described here comes from a study of memory CD4+ T cells and cytomegalovirus serostatus. On the study more broadly: Of the healthy Belgian adults, several were CMV seropositive and about 24 seronegative.

Authors' processing steps: Out-of-frame sequences were removed, leaving roughly 2.1 million distinct TCRbeta sequences. TCRdb's table, derived via immunoSEQ multiplex PCR, lists solely in-frame clones and lacks some. The V and J calls and clone size were taken over from that table, and D and trimming were inferred from the DNA. Here the sample spans about 92,000 clones, under 90% being singletons. V lost 0 bases and J lost 3; bases outside the gene matches: 2. Germline-derived CDR1 and CDR2 are SGHDT and YYEEEE. The CDR3 length is 15 residues. The sort gate was single viable CD3+CD4+CD8-CD45RO+ cells for memory CD4+ T cells.

The chain recombines TRBV5-6 with TRBJ2-7; TRBD1 aligns across 11 bases. What was sequenced was memory CD4+ T cells from blood. The source of this sequence is an adult in good health and CMV-seropositive. The CDR3 loop is CASSLVGTGGYEQYF. The CDR3, as DNA: TGTGCCAGCAGCTTGGTGGGGACAGGGGGCTACGAGCAGTACTTC.